The 17 T cell receptor beta chains in this list originate from one sample, sequenced in a study of radiation and T cells in renal cell carcinoma. Sequencing used immunoSEQ multiplex PCR; TCRdb keeps in-frame clones, though not all of them. The sample yields 160,000 or so clones, about 87% seen once. Time point in this sample: blood 2 weeks post-SBRT. Treatment here: 15 Gy SBRT to primary tumor, nephrectomy 4 weeks later. Sequenced material: blood, taken from a patient whose treatment included radiotherapy and nephrectomy. These receptors originate from a woman aged 45-60 years with renal cell carcinoma.

V and J are TRBV7-3 and TRBJ2-3, with D tentatively TRBD2 (5 bases). This CDR3 has 15 residues. Deletions cut 5 bases from V and 0 bases from J, with 12 bases between. Germline V gives CDR1 SGHTA, CDR2 FQGTGA. The CDR3 is CASSLSGSSTDTQYF. DNA of the CDR3: TGTGCCAGCAGCCTCAGCGGTTCTAGCACAGATACGCAGTATTTT.

The chain employs TRBV7-9 and TRBJ2-1; 10 positions match TRBD2. J was trimmed by 3 bases and V by 6 bases; bases with no gene match: 8. CDR1 is SEHNR and CDR2 is FQNEAQ in the germline V gene (reference sequence). This CDR3 contains 16 residues. For the CDR3, the DNA is TGTGCCAGCAGACGAAGCGGGGGGGCCAACTACAATGAGCAGTTCTTC. Translation gives CASRRSGGANYNEQFF.

This sequence joins TRBV7-2 and TRBJ2-2, with D possibly called TRBD1 or TRBD2 (5 bases each). Trimming left V 1 base short and J 1 base short, with 7 bases between. This CDR3 has 15 amino acids. Germline loops: CDR1 SGHTA, CDR2 FQGNSA. The CDR3: CASSLGGMNTGELFF. CDR3 nucleotides: TGTGCCAGCAGCTTAGGGGGGATGAACACCGGGGAGCTGTTTTTT.

The rearrangement links TRBV28 to TRBJ2-3; D may be TRBD1 (6 bases). Germline V gives CDR1 MDHEN, CDR2 SYDVKM. The CDR3 runs 14 residues. Trimming removed 8 bases from V and 3 bases from J, with 15 bases in between. The CDR3 region is CASSPTGWTDTQYF. Written as DNA, the CDR3 is TGTGCCAGCTCCCCCACAGGGTGGACAGATACGCAGTATTTT.

The V gene is TRBV19, the J gene TRBJ1-5; unclear D gene. Trimming shortened V by 3 bases and J by 6 bases, and 12 bases separated the two germline ends. The CDR3 contains 14 residues. Germline V gives CDR1 LNHDA, CDR2 SQIVND (reference sequence). CDR3 in amino acids: CASSMAMGGQPQHF. The CDR3 nucleotides read TGTGCCAGTAGTATGGCCATGGGAGGTCAGCCCCAGCATTTT.

This chain joins TRBV18 and TRBJ2-7; D ambiguous. Germline-derived CDR1 and CDR2 are KGHSH and LQKENI. Trimming removed 3 bases from V and 2 bases from J, with 14 bases in between. This CDR3 has 15 residues. In DNA form, the CDR3 reads TGTGCCAGCTCACCTACAAAGGCAGTTCCCTACGAGCAGTACTTC. Protein: CASSPTKAVPYEQYF.

The chain carries TRBV29-1 and TRBJ2-7; a weak D match, TRBD1 (7 bases). Germline V gives CDR1 SQVTM, CDR2 ANQGSEA. The CDR3 is 15 amino acids. V lost 5 bases and J lost 0, with 17 bases in between. Written as DNA, the CDR3 is TGCAGCGTTCAGGGGGGTGGAAGAACCTCCTACGAGCAGTACTTC. Translation gives CSVQGGGRTSYEQYF.

This clone showed up just a few times. J is TRBJ2-5 and V is TRBV7-2, with D possibly being TRBD1 or TRBD2 (5 bases each). V was cut by 0 bases and J by 2 bases, with 10 bases left in between. The CDR3 is 15 residues long. Germline CDR1 reads SGHTA; CDR2 reads FQGNSA. This CDR3 reads CASSLAGVYQETQYF. The DNA for the CDR3 is TGTGCCAGCAGCTTAGCGGGGGTATATCAAGAGACCCAGTACTTC.

V is TRBV16 and J is TRBJ1-2, with D unclear. V dropped 0 bases and J dropped 6 bases, with 2 bases sitting between them. The germline CDR1 and CDR2 sequences are KGHSY and FQNENV. This CDR3 has 11 amino acids. CDR3 DNA sequence: TGTGCCAGCAGCCAATCGGATGGCTACACCTTC. Its protein is CASSQSDGYTF.

The gene calls are TRBV6-5 and TRBJ1-1, with D perhaps TRBD1 (5 bases). Trimming removed 8 bases from V and 3 bases from J, with 16 bases in between. The CDR3 has 14 residues. CDR1 MNHEY and CDR2 SVGAGI come from the germline V gene. In DNA form, the CDR3 reads TGTGCCAGCCGAGACGGCAGGGAGGACACTGAAGCTTTCTTT. It translates to CASRDGREDTEAFF.

The chain joins TRBV18 to TRBJ1-1, with unresolved D. V was trimmed by 3 bases and J by 2 bases, leaving 10 bases between them. Germline V gene data show CDR1 as KGHSH and CDR2 as LQKENI. The CDR3 length is 14 residues. The CDR3 sequence: CASSPGSENTEAFF. For the CDR3, the DNA is TGTGCCAGCTCACCGGGATCGGAAAACACTGAAGCTTTCTTT.

The chain recombines TRBV4-1 with TRBJ1-1; D not resolved. The V end was cut by 4 bases, the J end by 1 base, with 10 bases between. Germline V gives CDR1 MGHRA, CDR2 YSYEKL. CDR3 length: 14 residues. The CDR3, as DNA: TGCGCCAGCAGCCCGTTGGGCCAGAACACTGAAGCTTTCTTT. This codes for CASSPLGQNTEAFF.

The chain carries TRBV6-6 and TRBJ2-6; TRBD1 aligns across 7 bases. This CDR3 has 15 amino acids. With 6 bases clipped from V and 2 bases from J, the junction kept 4 bases outside the gene matches. Germline CDR1 MNHNY, CDR2 SVGAGI (reference sequence). DNA of the CDR3: TGTGCCAGCAGCGATGACAGGGCTGGGGCCAACGTCCTGACTTTC. Protein sequence: CASSDDRAGANVLTF.

The rearrangement uses TRBV19 and TRBJ1-1; TRBD1 matches 7 bases. Germline trimming cut 7 bases from V and 3 bases from J; bases unmatched to any gene: 11. Germline CDR1 LNHDA, CDR2 SQIVND (reference sequence). This CDR3 has 15 amino acids. Here the CDR3 reads CASNKQGLFYTEAFF. CDR3 coding DNA: TGTGCCAGTAATAAACAGGGGCTTTTTTACACTGAAGCTTTCTTT. The full variable domain, in which reference TRBV19 and TRBJ1-1 provide the parts outside the CDR3, is DGGITQSPKYLFRKEGQNVTLSCEQNLNHDAMYWYRQDPGQGLRLIYYSQIVNDFQKGDIAEGYSVSREKKESFPLTVTSAQKNPTAFYLCASNKQGLFYTEAFFGQGTRLTVV.

The chain is built from TRBV29-1 and TRBJ2-7; D remains unclear. The germline V gene has CDR1 SQVTM and CDR2 ANQGSEA. The CDR3 totals 12 residues. Trimming shortened V by 5 bases and J by 1 base, and 9 bases separated the two germline ends. The CDR3 DNA reads as TGCAGCGTTTTGGATGGGTCCTACGAGCAGTACTTC. Translation: CSVLDGSYEQYF.

The V call is TRBV9, the J call TRBJ2-2, with D perhaps TRBD2 (6 bases). Trimming took 2 bases from V and 10 from J, leaving 9 bases between them. This CDR3 contains 12 residues. CDR1 is SGDLS, CDR2 YYNGEE, per germline. In nucleotides, the CDR3 is TGTGCCAGCAGCGTCGGGCGGGAGGAGCTGTTTTTT. This sequence encodes CASSVGREELFF.

The rearrangement links TRBV18 to TRBJ1-5; no definite D call. CDR3 size: 13 residues. CDR1 and CDR2 from the germline V gene are KGHSH and LQKENI. Trimming left V 2 bases short and J 6 bases short, with 8 bases between. CDR3 in DNA: TGTGCCAGCTCACCAGGGTTAAGTCAGCCCCAGCATTTT. Its translation is CASSPGLSQPQHF.